This is a list of T cell receptor beta chains from one sample in a study of lymphopenia after photon versus proton radiotherapy. Data came from immunoSEQ multiplex PCR; TCRdb stores just in-frame clones and leaves some out. The sample carries some 15,000 clones, over 75% recorded once. Sample: peripheral blood, taken from a patient treated with photon-based radiotherapy. The receptors here all came from a man aged 50 or older with gastric cancer. Both conserved end residues are part of each CDR3. The D gene is left open where the match is weak. Some rows have no size entry. The others give once, few or many, or a class for an expanded clone.

TRBJ2-3 15 - TRBV19 - TGTGCCAGTAGTATAGCTCAGGGGGGAACAGATACGCAGTATTTT CASSIAQGGTDTQYF
TRBJ1-1 17 - TRBV19 - TGTGCCAGTAGTATCCCCCTACAGGGTGTGGGGAACACTGAAGCTTTCTTT CASSIPLQGVGNTEAFF
TRBJ2-7 15 - TRBV15 - TGTGCCACCAGCAGAGATTCGCACACCTCCTACGAGCAGTACTTC CATSRDSHTSYEQYF
TRBJ2-5 14 - TRBV5-1 - TGCGCCAGCAGCTCGACAGAGTACCAAGAGACCCAGTACTTC CASSSTEYQETQYF
TRBJ1-2 15 - TRBV27 TRBD1 TGTGCCAGCAGTTTAGGGACAGGGGTAAACTATGGCTACACCTTC CASSLGTGVNYGYTF
TRBJ2-7 13 - TRBV6-6 TRBD1 TGTGCCAGCAGTATGGGACAGGCCTACGAGCAGTACTTC CASSMGQAYEQYF
TRBJ1-1 12 - TRBV6-5 - TGTGCCAGCAGTCACAAGGGTAATCAAGCTTTCTTT CASSHKGNQAFF
TRBJ2-2 14 - TRBV19 - TGTGCCAGTAGTATTGCGCTGACTTCCGGGGAGCTGTTTTTT CASSIALTSGELFF
TRBJ2-3 14 - TRBV7-2 - TGTGCCAGCAGCTTACGGCGGGCGGAAGATACGCAGTATTTT CASSLRRAEDTQYF
TRBJ1-2 19 once TRBV7-9 - TGTGCCAGCAGCCGACTCATAGGTGGGGATTTTAGCCCTAACTATGGCTACACCTTC CASSRLIGGDFSPNYGYTF
TRBJ1-3 16 - TRBV5-1 TRBD1 TGCGCCAGCAGCTCCTTTTCCGGACAGGGAGCAAACACCATATATTTT CASSSFSGQGANTIYF
TRBJ1-2 14 once TRBV30 - TGTGCCTGGAGTAGAGGGGCAGGGAGATATGGCTACACCTTC CAWSRGAGRYGYTF
TRBJ1-2 12 - TRBV10-3 - TGTGCCATCAGTCTCGATACGGGTGGCTACACCTTC CAISLDTGGYTF
TRBJ1-2 14 - TRBV19 TRBD1 TGTGCCAGTAGTATGGGGACAGGAAATTATGGCTACACCTTC CASSMGTGNYGYTF
TRBJ1-6 15 - TRBV27 - TGTGCCAGCAGCTCTAACCGGGACGCAAATTCACCCCTCCACTTT CASSSNRDANSPLHF
TRBJ2-3 15 - TRBV5-1 TRBD2 TGCGCCAGCAGCATCGGGACTAGCGGCACAGATACGCAGTATTTT CASSIGTSGTDTQYF
TRBJ2-4 19 - TRBV7-2 TRBD2 TGTGCCAGCAGCTTAGTGGGTAGCGGGGGGGTCGCTACCAAAAACATTCAGTACTTC CASSLVGSGGVATKNIQYF